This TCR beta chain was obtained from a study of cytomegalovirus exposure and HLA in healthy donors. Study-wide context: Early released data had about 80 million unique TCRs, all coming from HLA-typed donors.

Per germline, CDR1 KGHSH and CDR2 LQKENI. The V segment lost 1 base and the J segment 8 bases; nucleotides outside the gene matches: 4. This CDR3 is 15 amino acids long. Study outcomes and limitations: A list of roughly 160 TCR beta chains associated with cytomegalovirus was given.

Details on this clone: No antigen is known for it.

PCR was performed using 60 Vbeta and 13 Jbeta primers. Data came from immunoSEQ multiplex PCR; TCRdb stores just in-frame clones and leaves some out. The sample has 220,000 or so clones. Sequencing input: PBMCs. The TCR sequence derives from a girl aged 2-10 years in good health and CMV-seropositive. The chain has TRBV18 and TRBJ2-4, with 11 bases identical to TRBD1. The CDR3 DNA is TGTGCCAGCTCACCACGGACAGGGGGCTTGGACATTCAGTACTTC. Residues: CASSPRTGGLDIQYF.